The 10 T cell receptor beta chains given below trace back to one sample, sequenced in a study of T cells expressing NK-cell markers. TCRdb reanalyzed the 5' RACE reads and collapses them to one entry per CDR3 protein, without DNA. There are 550,000 to 600,000 distinct CDR3 sequences in the sample, with approximately 3.5% held by the top ten. The sequenced sample consisted of blood T cells: a sorted CD56 or NKG2C T cell subset, CD4+ or CD8+ T cells, or bulk PBMC T cells (not recorded which). These receptors all stem from a man younger than 35 in good health.

The rearrangement uses TRBV3-1 and TRBJ2-5; the D gene TCRdb calls, TRBD1, cannot be checked with no DNA. The CDR3 spans 15 residues. Germline-derived CDR1 and CDR2 are LGHDT and YNNKEL (reference sequence). The CDR3: CASSHDRAAQETQYF.

The CDR3 loop is CASTTRLNTEAFF. This chain uses TRBV12-3 or TRBV12-4 with TRBJ1-1. The CDR3 is made up of 13 amino acids.

The chain employs TRBV20-1 and TRBJ1-1; TCRdb indicates TRBD1, and absent DNA this call remains unverified. This CDR3 region has 14 residues. CDR1 is DFQATT, CDR2 SNEGSKA, per germline (reference sequence). CDR3: CSARLLGAGAEAFF.

The CDR3 is CSASGTGEGEQYF. The V call is TRBV20-1, the J call TRBJ2-7; TCRdb returns TRBD1, unconfirmable since there is no DNA. This CDR3 contains 13 residues. Per the germline V gene, CDR1 is DFQATT and CDR2 is SNEGSKA (reference sequence).

This sequence joins TRBV6-2 or TRBV6-3 and TRBJ2-7; the D call from TCRdb, TRBD1, cannot be confirmed without DNA. Germline V gene data show CDR1 as MNHEY and CDR2 as SVGEGT. This CDR3 has 16 amino acids. The CDR3: CASSYAGTGRSYEQYF.

The chain employs TRBV25-1 and TRBJ2-3; TCRdb outputs TRBD2, but without DNA this stays unchecked. Germline V gene lookup returns CDR1 MGHDK and CDR2 SYGVNS. This CDR3 is built from 15 residues. The chain's CDR3 is CASSEEGLSADTQYF.

This chain joins TRBV12-3 or TRBV12-4 and TRBJ2-2; TCRdb indicates TRBD2, and absent DNA this call remains unverified. The CDR3 runs to 14 residues. CDR3: CASGGSGRTGELFF.

The rearrangement uses TRBV12-3 or TRBV12-4 and TRBJ2-1; as DNA is missing, the TRBD2 call by TCRdb cannot be tested. The CDR3 covers 17 residues. The CDR3: CASSGFSGRETYNEQFF.

The V call is TRBV29-1, the J call TRBJ1-4; the TRBD1 assignment by TCRdb is unverifiable without DNA. The CDR3 has 14 amino acids. Germline CDR1 is SQVTM and CDR2 is ANQGSEA. The chain's CDR3 is CSVSGTPGGEKLFF. The full variable domain, with the rest looked up from reference TRBV29-1 and TRBJ1-4, is SAVISQKPSRDICQRGTSLTIQCQVDSQVTMMFWYRQQPGQSLTLIATANQGSEATYESGFVIDKFPISRPNLTFSTLTVSNMSPEDSSIYLCSVSGTPGGEKLFFGSGTQLSVL.

This rearrangement joins TRBV27 to TRBJ2-3. The CDR3 has 13 amino acids. The V gene's germline CDR1 is MNHEY and CDR2 SMNVEV (reference sequence). The CDR3 spells CASRRHQEDTQYF.